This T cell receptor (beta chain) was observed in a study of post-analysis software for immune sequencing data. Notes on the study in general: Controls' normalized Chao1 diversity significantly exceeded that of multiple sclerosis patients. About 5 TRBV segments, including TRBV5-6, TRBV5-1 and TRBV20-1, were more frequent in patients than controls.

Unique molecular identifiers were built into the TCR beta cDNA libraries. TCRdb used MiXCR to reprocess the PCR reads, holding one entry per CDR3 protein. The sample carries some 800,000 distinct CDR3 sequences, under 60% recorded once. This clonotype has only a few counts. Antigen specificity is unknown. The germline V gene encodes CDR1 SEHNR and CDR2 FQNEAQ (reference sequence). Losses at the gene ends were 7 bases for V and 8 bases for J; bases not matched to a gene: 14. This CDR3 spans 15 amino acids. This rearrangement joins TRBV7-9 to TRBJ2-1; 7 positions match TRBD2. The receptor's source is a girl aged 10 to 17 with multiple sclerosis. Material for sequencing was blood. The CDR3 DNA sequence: TGTGCCAGCACCGGGCTAGCGGACGGGACGGATGAGCAGTTCTTC. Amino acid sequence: CASTGLADGTDEQFF.